The 5 T cell receptor beta chains presented below share a single source sample, sequenced in a study of identifying expanded T cells in peripheral blood. Assay used: immunoSEQ multiplex PCR; TCRdb lists only in-frame clones, some missing. The sample has about 90,000 clones, roughly 81% seen once; the top ten hold 4.5%. Specimen: blood. Receptor source: a person aged 18 to 75 in good health.

The V and J genes are TRBV6-6 and TRBJ2-7; D remains unclear. The germline CDR1 and CDR2 sequences are MNHNY and SVGAGI (reference sequence). V was clipped by 4 bases and J by 3 bases, with 4 bases between them. The CDR3 extends over 11 amino acids. CDR3 bases: TGTGCCAGCAGTTCCCTCTACGAGCAGTACTTC. Translating gives CASSSLYEQYF.

V usage is TRBV18 and J usage is TRBJ2-5; possibly TRBD1 or TRBD2 for D (5 bases each). The V end was cut by 5 bases, the J end by 1 base, with 17 bases between. There are 16 residues in the CDR3. In germline, CDR1 is KGHSH, CDR2 LQKENI. Here the CDR3 reads CASSALSGRPQETQYF. The CDR3 DNA reads as TGTGCCAGCTCAGCCCTATCGGGACGGCCCCAAGAGACCCAGTACTTC.

CDR3 in amino acids: CASSPGWAGAGNTIYF. CDR3 coding DNA: TGTGCCAGCAGCCCGGGGTGGGCTGGGGCTGGAAACACCATATATTTT. The chain uses TRBV14 and TRBJ1-3; no clear D gene. The V end was cut by 4 bases, the J end by 2 bases, with 15 bases between. The CDR3 totals 16 residues. Germline assignment: CDR1 SGHDN and CDR2 FVKESK. Looking up the rest from reference TRBV14 and TRBJ1-3 gives the full variable domain: EAGVTQFPSHSVIEKGQTVTLRCDPISGHDNLYWYRRVMGKEIKFLLHFVKESKQDESGMPNNRFLAERTGGTYSTLKVQPAELEDSGVYFCASSPGWAGAGNTIYFGEGSWLTVV.

V is TRBV4-1 and J is TRBJ1-4, with a tentative D call TRBD1 (5 bases). The CDR3 is 14 residues long. Germline-derived CDR1 and CDR2 are MGHRA and YSYEKL. V lost 1 base, J lost 5 bases, and 8 bases lay in between. CDR3 sequence: CASSQGQPNEKLFF. In nucleotides, the CDR3 is TGCGCCAGCAGCCAAGGACAGCCAAATGAAAAACTGTTTTTT.

The chain is built from TRBV7-2 and TRBJ1-1, with D unresolved. The V end was cut by 1 base, the J end by 8 bases, with 20 bases between. CDR1 SGHTA and CDR2 FQGNSA come from the germline V gene. The CDR3 runs to 16 residues. The CDR3 nucleotides are TGTGCCAGCAGCTTAGGTCCCAGGTTAGAACGGAGAGAAGCTTTCTTT. Amino acid sequence: CASSLGPRLERREAFF.